This passage covers 9 T cell receptor beta chains from one sample sequenced in a study of immunodeficiency. Profiling relied on immunoSEQ multiplex PCR, and the TCRdb table lists in-frame clones only, not all of them. This table holds about 350 clones, about 94% found once. The sample taken for sequencing was CD8+ T cells from blood. The receptor source for this set is a girl aged 2-10 years.

The CDR3 spells CASSPTGERQFF. Here the CDR3 DNA reads TGTGCCAGCAGCCCTACAGGGGAAAGGCAGTTCTTC. The V gene is TRBV5-6, the J gene TRBJ2-1; 7 bases match TRBD1. The V gene end was trimmed by 4 bases and the J gene end by 12 bases; junction bases not matched to a gene: 7. This CDR3 contains 12 residues. Per the germline V gene, CDR1 is SGHDT and CDR2 is YYEEEE.

CDR3: CASSLSHTYNEQFF. In DNA form, the CDR3 reads TGTGCCAGCAGCTTATCCCATACCTACAATGAGCAGTTCTTC. The rearrangement uses TRBV7-8 and TRBJ2-1; D gene unclear. V dropped 2 bases and J dropped 2 bases, with 7 bases sitting between them. CDR3 length: 14 residues. Germline V gene sequence: CDR1 SGHVS, CDR2 FQNEAQ. The full variable domain, with the rest looked up from reference TRBV7-8 and TRBJ2-1, is GAGVSQSPRYKVAKRGQDVALRCDPISGHVSLFWYQQALGQGPEFLTYFQNEAQLDKSGLPSDRFFAERPEGSVSTLKIQRTQQEDSAVYLCASSLSHTYNEQFFGPGTRLTVL.

The rearrangement links TRBV7-9 to TRBJ2-2, with D hard to call. The germline V gene has CDR1 SEHNR and CDR2 FQNEAQ (reference sequence). CDR3 length: 10 residues. V lost 8 bases, J lost 5 bases, and 3 bases lay in between. CDR3 amino acids: CASLTGELFF. The CDR3 nucleotides are TGTGCCAGCTTAACCGGGGAGCTGTTTTTT.

This sequence joins TRBV28 and TRBJ2-7; TRBD1 might be the D (6 bases). V lost 2 bases, J lost 5 bases, and 19 bases lay in between. This CDR3 comprises 16 residues. CDR1 and CDR2 (germline): MDHEN, SYDVKM. CDR3 loop: CASSLKPGQGKDEQYF. DNA of the CDR3: TGTGCCAGCAGTTTAAAACCGGGGCAGGGGAAAGACGAGCAGTACTTC.

V is TRBV5-5 and J is TRBJ2-3; 7 bases match TRBD2. V dropped 4 bases and J dropped 3; count of bases not matched to a gene: 11. CDR1 and CDR2 from the germline V gene are SGHKS and YYEKEE (reference sequence). The CDR3 totals 16 residues. The CDR3 region has the DNA TGTGCCAGCAGCCCCGACTGGGGGAGGGTTACAGATACGCAGTATTTT. Translating it yields CASSPDWGRVTDTQYF.

The V call is TRBV5-6, the J call TRBJ2-2; D unclear. Germline loops: CDR1 SGHDT, CDR2 YYEEEE. Trimming removed 5 bases from V and 0 bases from J, with 5 bases in between. The CDR3 is 13 amino acids. CDR3 bases: TGTGCCAGCAGAAACTCGAACACCGGGGAGCTGTTTTTT. Translating it yields CASRNSNTGELFF.

The J gene is TRBJ2-2, the V gene TRBV9, with 7 bases lining up with TRBD2. The CDR3 is 16 residues long. Germline trimming cut 7 bases from V and 2 bases from J; bases unmatched to any gene: 11. Germline lookup yields CDR1 SGDLS and CDR2 YYNGEE. The CDR3 nucleotides read TGTGCCAGCGGGAGTCCCGGACTAGTAAACACCGGGGAGCTGTTTTTT. It codes for CASGSPGLVNTGELFF.

This chain joins TRBV2 and TRBJ2-7; 10 bases match TRBD1. There are 15 residues in the CDR3. The V segment lost 4 bases and the J segment 4 bases; nucleotides outside the gene matches: 7. From germline, CDR1 is SNHLY and CDR2 FYNNEI. This chain's CDR3 is CASSVSRDRGYEQYF. The CDR3 nucleotides read TGTGCCAGCAGTGTAAGCCGGGACAGGGGTTACGAGCAGTACTTC.

This clone was counted once. V usage is TRBV13 and J usage is TRBJ2-2; TRBD1 might be the D (6 bases). Trimming stripped 7 bases from V and 5 bases from J, with 20 bases between. Germline V gene data show CDR1 as PRHDT and CDR2 as FYEKMQ (reference sequence). This CDR3 is 16 amino acids long. The CDR3 bases are TGTGCCAGCACCTCAGGTTCTTACAGGGAAACCGGGGAGCTGTTTTTT. Translation gives CASTSGSYRETGELFF.